Sequencing of this TCR beta chain was carried out in a study of blood T cell repertoires in COVID-19. The germline V gene has CDR1 SGHRS and CDR2 YFSETQ. Trimming took off 0 bases at V and 7 bases at J, with 5 bases between the two ends. CDR3 length: 11 residues. Profiling relied on immunoSEQ multiplex PCR, and the TCRdb table lists in-frame clones only, not all of them. The sample contains more than 95,000 clones, about 91% of which appear only once. The material sequenced was peripheral blood. The V gene is TRBV5-1, the J gene TRBJ2-7; no definite D call. This TCR derives from a human donor in a cohort sampled during active COVID-19. The CDR3 DNA reads TGCGCCAGCAGCTTGGCCGGGGAGCAGTACTTC. It translates to CASSLAGEQYF.